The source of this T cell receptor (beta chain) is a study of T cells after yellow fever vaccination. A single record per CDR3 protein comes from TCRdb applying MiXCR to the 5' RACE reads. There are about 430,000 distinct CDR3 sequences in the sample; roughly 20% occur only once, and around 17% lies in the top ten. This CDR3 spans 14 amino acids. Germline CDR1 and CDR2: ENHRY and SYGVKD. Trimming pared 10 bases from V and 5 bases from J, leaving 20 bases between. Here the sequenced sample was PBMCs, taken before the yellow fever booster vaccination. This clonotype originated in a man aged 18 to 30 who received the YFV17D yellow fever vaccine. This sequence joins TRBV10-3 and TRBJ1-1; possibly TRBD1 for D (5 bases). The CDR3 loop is CATGRSDGGTEAFF. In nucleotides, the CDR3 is TGTGCCACTGGTAGAAGCGACGGGGGGACTGAAGCTTTCTTT.